A selection of T cell receptor beta chains follows, all from one sample in a study of T-cell memory formation after mild COVID-19. TCRdb independently ran MiXCR on the 5' RACE reads; one entry per CDR3 protein. The sample holds 270,000 or so distinct CDR3 sequences, approximately 18% seen once. The sample consisted of PBMCs or a T cell subset sorted from them (not recorded which). All receptors derive from a man aged 18 to 30 who had mild COVID-19 (a few samples of this study predate the infection). Cell type and time point are not known. CDR3s include the opening cysteine and the closing phenylalanine or tryptophan. Fields, in order: V gene, clone size, J gene, D gene, CDR3 protein, CDR3 DNA. The D gene is left open where the match is weak. Expanded clones are given a class, and other clones once, few, many or no size at all.

v_gene: TRBV4-3; abundance: many; j_gene: TRBJ2-1; d_gene: -; CDR3aa: CASSQSRGATYNEQFF; CDR3nt: TGCGCCAGCAGCCAATCCCGGGGGGCTACCTACAATGAGCAGTTCTTC
v_gene: TRBV19; abundance: few; j_gene: TRBJ1-1; d_gene: TRBD1; CDR3aa: CASSIGTGFNTEAFF; CDR3nt: TGTGCCAGTAGTATCGGGACAGGGTTTAACACTGAAGCTTTCTTT
v_gene: TRBV5-1; abundance: few; j_gene: TRBJ2-5; d_gene: TRBD2; CDR3aa: CASSLASVAGGDGETQYF; CDR3nt: TGCGCCAGCAGCTTGGCCTCGGTAGCGGGGGGCGATGGAGAGACCCAGTACTTC
v_gene: TRBV6-5; abundance: -; j_gene: TRBJ2-7; d_gene: -; CDR3aa: CASSYSGGYSSYEQYF; CDR3nt: TGTGCCAGCAGTTACTCGGGGGGCTATAGCTCCTACGAGCAGTACTTC
v_gene: TRBV2; abundance: few; j_gene: TRBJ2-5; d_gene: -; CDR3aa: CAGSGQETQYF; CDR3nt: TGTGCCGGCTCAGGGCAAGAGACCCAGTACTTC
v_gene: TRBV28; abundance: -; j_gene: TRBJ1-3; d_gene: -; CDR3aa: CASSLYLSSGNTIYF; CDR3nt: TGTGCCAGCAGTTTGTACCTGAGCTCTGGAAACACCATATATTTT
v_gene: TRBV5-6; abundance: few; j_gene: TRBJ2-5; d_gene: TRBD2; CDR3aa: CASSSSGGGKTQYF; CDR3nt: TGTGCCAGCAGCTCCTCGGGCGGGGGGAAGACCCAGTACTTC
v_gene: TRBV7-2; abundance: few; j_gene: TRBJ1-5; d_gene: -; CDR3aa: CASSLGAGNSNQPQHF; CDR3nt: TGTGCCAGCAGCTTAGGAGCAGGCAATAGCAATCAGCCCCAGCATTTT
v_gene: TRBV12-3/TRBV12-4; abundance: -; j_gene: TRBJ2-5; d_gene: -; CDR3aa: CASTPPSQETQYF; CDR3nt: TGTGCCAGCACCCCGCCCAGTCAAGAGACCCAGTACTTC
v_gene: TRBV21-1; abundance: -; j_gene: TRBJ2-6; d_gene: -; CDR3aa: CASRGANVLTF; CDR3nt: TGTGCCAGCAGGGGGGCCAACGTCCTGACTTTC
v_gene: TRBV6-6; abundance: few; j_gene: TRBJ2-7; d_gene: -; CDR3aa: CASSYPGNTGKGYEQYF; CDR3nt: TGTGCCAGCAGTTACCCCGGGAATACCGGGAAAGGCTACGAGCAGTACTTC
v_gene: TRBV7-2; abundance: -; j_gene: TRBJ2-3; d_gene: -; CDR3aa: CASSWTTTTDTQYF; CDR3nt: TGTGCCAGCAGCTGGACTACCACCACAGATACGCAGTATTTT
v_gene: TRBV12-3/TRBV12-4; abundance: -; j_gene: TRBJ2-7; d_gene: -; CDR3aa: CASSWADSYEQYF; CDR3nt: TGTGCCAGCAGTTGGGCGGATTCCTACGAGCAGTACTTC
v_gene: TRBV11-2; abundance: -; j_gene: TRBJ2-3; d_gene: -; CDR3aa: CASSLGVARDTDTQYF; CDR3nt: TGTGCCAGCAGCTTAGGGGTGGCCCGAGACACAGATACGCAGTATTTT
v_gene: TRBV11-2; abundance: -; j_gene: TRBJ1-2; d_gene: TRBD1; CDR3aa: CASSFSTGTGGFNGYTF; CDR3nt: TGTGCCAGCAGCTTTTCAACGGGGACAGGGGGATTCAATGGCTACACCTTC
v_gene: TRBV7-2; abundance: -; j_gene: TRBJ2-1; d_gene: -; CDR3aa: CAIRDTYNEQFF; CDR3nt: TGTGCCATCCGGGACACTTACAATGAGCAGTTCTTC
v_gene: TRBV7-9; abundance: few; j_gene: TRBJ1-1; d_gene: -; CDR3aa: CASSLVSGEAFF; CDR3nt: TGTGCCAGCAGCTTAGTTTCGGGGGAAGCTTTCTTT
v_gene: TRBV11-2; abundance: many; j_gene: TRBJ2-1; d_gene: TRBD2; CDR3aa: CASSLSAGGWEEQFF; CDR3nt: TGTGCCAGCAGCTTATCTGCGGGGGGGTGGGAGGAGCAGTTCTTC